The next 11 T cell receptor beta chains were all read from a single sample in a study of control samples from healthy donors and cancer patients (dated by TCRdb to about 2020). The protocol used for the library was the immunoSEQ multiplex PCR assay. TCRdb mirrors the immuneACCESS table, restricted to in-frame sequences. Some clones are absent from its copies; in checked studies, under half trace to an unresolved V gene, and the reason for the others is unknown. The table for this sample lists about 150,000 clones; roughly 93% of them were counted only once. Around 5.4% of the sample is held by the ten biggest clonotypes. The sequenced sample was blood. The origin of the receptors is a man aged 18 to 35 in good health.

V and J are TRBV12-3 or TRBV12-4 and TRBJ1-3; D is ambiguous. This CDR3 region has 11 residues. The ends were cut back, 1 base at V and 11 bases at J, with 6 bases in the middle. In DNA, the CDR3 is TGTGCCAGCAGTTTAGGTCGCGCCATATATTTT. This translates into CASSLGRAIYF.

This clone showed up just a few times. The chain is built from TRBV18 and TRBJ2-7; D possibly uses TRBD1 or TRBD2 (6 bases each). Germline V gene sequence: CDR1 KGHSH, CDR2 LQKENI. CDR3 length: 13 amino acids. The ends were cut back, 1 base at V and 3 bases at J, with 7 bases in the middle. CDR3 bases: TGTGCCAGCTCACCACAGGGGGGCTACGAGCAGTACTTC. Encoded protein: CASSPQGGYEQYF.

The CDR3 DNA reads as TGTGCCTGGAGTGTTATGGACACTGAAGCTTTCTTT. This gives the protein CAWSVMDTEAFF. This chain links TRBV30 with TRBJ1-1; D not resolved. The CDR3 consists of 12 residues. V lost 0 bases and J 3 bases, leaving 5 bases between the germline ends. CDR1 is GTSNPN and CDR2 is SVGIG in the germline V gene (reference sequence).

This clone was seen a single time. The rearrangement uses TRBV7-2 and TRBJ1-1; maybe TRBD1 (5 bases). The CDR3 length is 17 residues. Germline V gene data show CDR1 as SGHTA and CDR2 as FQGNSA. V lost 4 bases, J lost 1 base, and 19 bases lay in between. In nucleotides, the CDR3 is TGTGCCAGCAGCTCCAGATCAGGCCGGGGGGGGAACACTGAAGCTTTCTTT. It is translated as CASSSRSGRGGNTEAFF.

V is TRBV4-1 and J is TRBJ1-2; possibly TRBD1 for D (6 bases). Germline lookup yields CDR1 MGHRA and CDR2 YSYEKL. The ends were cut back, 6 bases at V and 5 bases at J, with 19 bases in the middle. There are 15 residues in the CDR3. The CDR3 is CASRFNDRTSYGYTF. As DNA, the CDR3 is TGCGCCAGCAGGTTTAACGACAGGACCTCGTATGGCTACACCTTC.

V usage is TRBV5-5 and J usage is TRBJ1-1, with 11 bases identical to TRBD1. The CDR3 length is 16 residues. Trimming removed 5 bases from V and 0 bases from J; junction bases left unmatched: 6. CDR1 and CDR2 from the germline V gene are SGHKS and YYEKEE (reference sequence). CDR3 sequence: CASSLGQGAMNTEAFF. CDR3 sequence (DNA): TGTGCCAGCAGTCTCGGACAGGGGGCGATGAACACTGAAGCTTTCTTT.

J is TRBJ2-1 and V is TRBV10-3, with 9 bases identical to TRBD2. Germline V gene sequence: CDR1 ENHRY, CDR2 SYGVKD. After removal of 2 bases from V and 0 bases from J, the junction contained 2 bases not matched to a gene. This CDR3 contains 16 residues. The CDR3 bases are TGTGCCATCAGTGAGCCGGGACTAGCCTCCTACAATGAGCAGTTCTTC. It encodes CAISEPGLASYNEQFF.

The CDR3 loop is CASSLVPVLNTGELFF. The DNA for the CDR3 is TGTGCCAGCAGCTTAGTACCAGTACTGAACACCGGGGAGCTGTTTTTT. The gene calls are TRBV7-2 and TRBJ2-2, with no clear D. Looked up from germline, CDR1 is SGHTA and CDR2 is FQGNSA. This CDR3 comprises 16 residues. Trimming cost V 1 base and J 1 base, with 10 bases left between them.

This chain uses TRBV5-1 with TRBJ2-7, with 8 bases that match TRBD1. The CDR3 is 16 amino acids. Germline CDR1 and CDR2: SGHRS and YFSETQ. V lost 4 bases to trimming and J lost 4 bases; unmatched junction nucleotides: 13. This CDR3 is CASSPNPTGDGYEQYF. The CDR3 coding sequence is TGCGCCAGCAGCCCCAACCCGACAGGGGATGGTTACGAGCAGTACTTC. Full variable domain (remainder filled in from reference TRBV5-1 and TRBJ2-7): KAGVTQTPRYLIKTRGQQVTLSCSPISGHRSVSWYQQTPGQGLQFLFEYFSETQRNKGNFPGRFSGRQFSNSRSEMNVSTLELGDSALYLCASSPNPTGDGYEQYFGPGTRLTVT.

The CDR3 bases are TGTGCCAGCAGCCCCCGTAGTATATCGAACACCGGGGAGCTGTTTTTT. This codes for CASSPRSISNTGELFF. The rearrangement uses TRBV9 and TRBJ2-2; no reliable D call. Deletions cut 4 bases from V and 0 bases from J, with 13 bases between. The CDR3 runs to 16 residues. Germline CDR1 SGDLS, CDR2 YYNGEE.

The chain joins TRBV30 to TRBJ1-5; a weak D match, TRBD1 (5 bases). The CDR3 sequence is 16 residues long. V was shortened by 3 bases and J by 3 bases, with 18 bases between the two germline ends. Germline V CDR1 and CDR2: GTSNPN, SVGIG (reference sequence). CDR3 sequence: CAWRHRGGGPNQPQHF. The CDR3 bases are TGTGCCTGGAGACACCGAGGTGGGGGACCCAATCAGCCCCAGCATTTT. Full variable domain (rest looked up from reference TRBV30 and TRBJ1-5): SQTIHQWPATLVQPVGSPLSLECTVEGTSNPNLYWYRQAAGRGLQLLFYSVGIGQISSEVPQNLSASRPQDRQFILSSKKLLLSDSGFYLCAWRHRGGGPNQPQHFGDGTRLSIL.